The subject of this entry is one T cell receptor (beta chain). Treatment denoted: around 19 received Ad26.COV2.S at low or high dose, single or two shots; roughly five received placebo; per-sample allocation not given. Sample collection was performed on day 63 after the first vaccine or placebo injection. The entry originates in a study of Ad26.COV2.S vaccination and SARS-CoV-2 variants. Sequenced by immunoSEQ multiplex PCR; TCRdb stores in-frame clones only, minus some. The sample lists over 450,000 clones, about 88% occurring once. V was clipped by 1 base and J by 7 bases, with 14 bases between them. In germline, CDR1 is SGHRS, CDR2 YFSETQ. The CDR3 has 14 amino acids.

This sequence originates from a person aged 18-60 years who received the Ad26.COV2.S COVID-19 vaccine or a placebo. The specimen comprised peripheral blood, sampled in a trial of Ad26.COV2.S vaccine versus placebo. This chain uses TRBV5-1 with TRBJ1-1; D gene ambiguous. CDR3 nucleotide sequence: TGCGCCAGCAGCTTGCGAAGGAAAGGCGATGAAGCTTTCTTT. It specifies CASSLRRKGDEAFF.